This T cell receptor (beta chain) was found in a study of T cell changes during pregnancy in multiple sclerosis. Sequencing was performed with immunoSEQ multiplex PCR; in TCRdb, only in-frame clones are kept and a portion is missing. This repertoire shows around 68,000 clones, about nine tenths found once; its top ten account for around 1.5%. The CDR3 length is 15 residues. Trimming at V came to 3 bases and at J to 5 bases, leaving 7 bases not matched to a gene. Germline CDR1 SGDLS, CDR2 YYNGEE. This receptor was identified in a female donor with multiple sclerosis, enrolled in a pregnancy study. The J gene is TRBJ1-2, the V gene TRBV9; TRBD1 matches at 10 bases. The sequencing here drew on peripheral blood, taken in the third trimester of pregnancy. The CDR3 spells CASSETGGVGYGYTF. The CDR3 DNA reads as TGTGCCAGCAGCGAGACAGGGGGCGTTGGGTATGGCTACACCTTC.